These T cell receptor beta chains were read from a single sample in a study of beta chain features in type 1 diabetes. The assay was immunoSEQ multiplex PCR, and TCRdb's table has in-frame clones only and misses some. The data show about 340,000 clones, roughly 14% seen once. Material for sequencing was naive CD4+ T cells from blood. Receptors originate from a woman younger than 30 with type 1 diabetes. CDR3s include the opening cysteine and the closing phenylalanine or tryptophan. D genes are given only for firm matches. Clone size is stated in some rows and not others, as once, few, many or a class when expanded.

>.|TRBJ1-2|few|TRBV5-1
CASSLAGGNGYTF
TGCGCCAGCAGCTTGGCCGGGGGAAATGGCTACACCTTC
>.|TRBJ1-1|few|TRBV7-9
CASSLGQVLEAFF
TGTGCCAGCAGCTTAGGACAGGTTCTTGAAGCTTTCTTT
>TRBD2|TRBJ2-3|few|TRBV5-1
CASSLGGAGDLNTQYF
TGCGCCAGCAGCTTGGGAGGAGCGGGAGATCTGAATACGCAGTATTTT
>.|TRBJ2-1|few|TRBV5-1
CASSQTIGGTYNEQFF
TGCGCCAGCAGCCAGACCATTGGAGGGACCTACAATGAGCAGTTCTTC
>.|TRBJ2-1|.|TRBV19
CASSDTRVSSYNEQFF
TGTGCCAGTAGCGATACTAGAGTCAGCTCCTACAATGAGCAGTTCTTC
>.|TRBJ2-3|.|TRBV6-5
CASSGTTDTQYF
TGTGCCAGCAGTGGTACTACAGATACGCAGTATTTT
>TRBD1|TRBJ2-2|.|TRBV9
CASSVEGARNTGELFF
TGTGCCAGCAGCGTAGAGGGGGCTAGGAACACCGGGGAGCTGTTTTTT
>.|TRBJ2-3|few|TRBV6-5
CASSYRVTDTQYF
TGTGCCAGCAGTTACCGCGTGACAGATACGCAGTATTTT
>.|TRBJ1-2|.|TRBV29-1
CSVYRESNYGYTF
TGCAGCGTTTACAGGGAGTCAAACTATGGCTACACCTTC
>TRBD1|TRBJ2-7|few|TRBV6-5
CASSYSGNRGLYEQYF
TGTGCCAGCAGTTACTCTGGGAACAGGGGATTATACGAGCAGTACTTC
>.|TRBJ1-2|.|TRBV7-9
CASSLGGGYTF
TGTGCCAGCAGTTTGGGAGGTGGCTACACCTTC
>TRBD1|TRBJ1-4|.|TRBV4-1
CASSQPDRRDEKLFF
TGCGCCAGCAGCCAACCGGACAGGAGGGATGAAAAACTGTTTTTT
>TRBD1|TRBJ2-1|few|TRBV11-2
CASSRDRGYNEQFF
TGTGCCAGCAGCAGGGACAGGGGGTACAATGAGCAGTTCTTC
>.|TRBJ2-5|.|TRBV18
CASSPTLGADGTQYF
TGTGCCAGCTCACCGACGCTAGGGGCTGATGGGACCCAGTACTTC
>TRBD1|TRBJ1-1|.|TRBV2
CASSARTGDSHPGAEAFF
TGTGCCAGCAGTGCGAGGACAGGAGACAGCCACCCTGGGGCTGAAGCTTTCTTT
>TRBD1|TRBJ2-1|.|TRBV11-2
CASSLSGDSSYNEQFF
TGTGCCAGCAGCTTATCTGGGGACAGCTCCTACAATGAGCAGTTCTTC
>.|TRBJ2-7|.|TRBV15
CATSRATQNGYEQYF
TGTGCCACCAGCAGAGCGACGCAAAACGGGTACGAGCAGTACTTC
>.|TRBJ1-2|.|TRBV6-5
CASSNTDGGGYGYTF
TGTGCCAGCAGTAATACGGACGGCGGAGGGTATGGCTACACCTTC
>.|TRBJ2-2|few|TRBV25-1
CASSEHSGAGELFF
TGTGCCAGCAGTGAACACTCGGGGGCCGGGGAGCTGTTTTTT
>TRBD1|TRBJ2-1|few|TRBV27
CASSFGDRLDEQFF
TGTGCCAGCAGTTTCGGGGACAGGCTCGATGAGCAGTTCTTC
>TRBD2|TRBJ2-3|.|TRBV12-5
CASGPSGLSTDTQYF
TGTGCTAGTGGTCCTAGCGGGCTTAGCACAGATACGCAGTATTTT
>.|TRBJ2-1|.|TRBV7-9
CASSLGSGSPYNEQFF
TGTGCCAGCAGCTTAGGTAGCGGTTCTCCCTACAATGAGCAGTTCTTC
>.|TRBJ2-5|few|TRBV5-1
CASSLESRTGTREETQYF
TGCGCCAGCAGCTTGGAGTCCCGAACAGGGACCCGGGAAGAGACCCAGTACTTC
>TRBD1|TRBJ2-2|.|TRBV18
CASSPPTGQGPGELFF
TGTGCCAGCTCACCACCCACCGGACAGGGTCCCGGGGAGCTGTTTTTT
>TRBD1|TRBJ2-2|few|TRBV28
CASTPPDRGWTGELFF
TGTGCCAGCACCCCGCCGGACAGGGGTTGGACCGGGGAGCTGTTTTTT
>TRBD1|TRBJ2-2|few|TRBV7-3
CASSPQGQVSGELFF
TGTGCCAGCAGCCCCCAAGGACAGGTTTCAGGGGAGCTGTTTTTT
>TRBD2|TRBJ2-1|.|TRBV18
CASSPSGRVNNEQFF
TGTGCCAGCTCACCTAGCGGGAGGGTTAACAATGAGCAGTTCTTC
>TRBD2|TRBJ2-1|.|TRBV7-8
CASSLTSGTSGNEQFF
TGTGCCAGCAGCTTAACTTCCGGGACTAGTGGCAATGAGCAGTTCTTC
>.|TRBJ1-2|.|TRBV6-1
CASSDPDRRGYTF
TGTGCCAGCAGTGACCCCGACAGGAGGGGCTACACCTTC
>.|TRBJ2-1|few|TRBV27
CASSFLRDTLRNEQFF
TGTGCCAGCAGTTTCCTCCGGGACACGCTGCGGAATGAGCAGTTCTTC
>TRBD2|TRBJ2-5|.|TRBV6-5
CASSLSGAQETQYF
TGTGCCAGCAGCCTTAGCGGGGCCCAAGAGACCCAGTACTTC
>.|TRBJ1-2|few|TRBV2
CASSERTVSQGYTF
TGTGCCAGCAGTGAAAGGACAGTATCTCAGGGCTACACCTTC